This T cell receptor beta chain was profiled in a study of radiation and T cells in renal cell carcinoma (TCRdb year 2020). The study in broad terms: Samples were obtained from a clinical trial, in which 15 Gy stereotactic body radiation therapy was delivered to primary renal cell carcinomas and nephrectomy was performed 4 weeks later. Across all 50 or so samples, under 5,000,000 unique CDR3 nucleotide sequences encoding around 2.8 million unique CDR3 amino acid sequences were identified. In total, approximately 53 samples underwent TCR beta sequencing: 25 or so tumors plus 27 peripheral blood samples. What the research found in general, with its limitations: Tracking of blood repertoire dynamics stopped at approximately 4 weeks after treatment, with no follow-up past that point. Because pretreatment tumor biopsies were not available, the baseline intratumoral presence of clonotypes could not be determined. An increase in top tumor clonotypes in blood was observed from baseline to 2 weeks post-radiation, followed by contraction by 4 weeks, which was taken to suggest transient expansion of tumor-resident clones. The single-armed trial design could not address effects of radiation dose or scheduling on the TCR repertoire.

The time point label, read with the paper, signifies: blood 2 weeks post-SBRT. What the treatment or condition label conveys for this sample: 15 Gy SBRT to primary tumor, nephrectomy 4 weeks later. To follow tumor-enriched clonotypes, peripheral blood was collected serially from radiation-treated patients at baseline and again at 2 weeks and 4 weeks after SBRT. Renal cell carcinoma with clear cell pathology was present in all patients. The QIAamp DNA Blood Mini Kit (Qiagen) was used to prepare genomic DNA for TCR sequencing. The analyses included just those samples that passed every quality control check. As for this clone: It has no known antigen specificity. One base away there is no much larger clone; base qualities are not given.

The immunoSEQ kit was used, according to the manufacturer's recommendations, to generate TCR beta libraries from genomic DNA. Library preparation used a first multiplex PCR with proprietary primers, then a second PCR adding unique barcodes, with bead cleanups after each round. A positive control reaction and a negative control reaction, both provided in the kit, were run with every batch of samples. The final libraries were assessed on an Agilent 4200 TapeStation D1000 ScreenTape, pooled by volume, and quantified by qPCR. Sequencing ran on an Illumina NextSeq500 with a MidOutput 150-cycle cartridge, using 156 Read1 and 15 Index1 cycles with kit custom primers. The pooled library was loaded at 0.8 to 1 pM with an approximately 21% PhiX control spike-in. Per the original workflow: Vendor-processed data were analyzed in R, with a clonotype defined as all T cells sharing the same CDR3 nucleotide sequence. In the clone abundance analyses, frequencies were normalized to the 10,000 most abundant clones in each sample. Public T cell clones, averaging fewer than five per sample, were removed before analysis. Tumor-enriched clonotypes and baseline blood-enriched clonotypes were defined as those with an abundance difference of at least 32-fold between compartments. A beta-binomial differential abundance model was used to identify clonotypes that expanded or contracted between blood time points. Similarity between tumor and blood repertoires was quantified using the Baroni-Urbani and Buser coefficient, and groups were compared with two-tailed Wilcoxon tests in R. Entries here come from immuneACCESS through TCRdb and include only in-frame sequences with V and J called. Some clones fail to appear in such tables; in the studies checked, an unresolved V gene covers under half of the shortfall, and the cause of the remainder is unknown. The DNA gave D and trimming, while V, J and clone size come from that table. For this sample there are 120,000 or so clones; about 81% appear just once. Approximately 5% of the sample is in the top ten clones.

Reading the germline V gene gives CDR1 MDHEN and CDR2 SYDVKM. Deletion took 3 bases off V and 7 bases off J, with a span of 9 bases between the germline ends. Counted from cysteine to phenylalanine, this CDR3 has 13 amino acids. The only DNA kept is the CDR3, 39 bases in frame from the first base. The receptor comes from a man between 50 and 59 years old with renal cell carcinoma. The rearrangement joined TRBV28 to TRBJ2-2; the D gene remains uncertain. This specimen consisted of blood, obtained from a patient whose treatment included radiotherapy and nephrectomy. The CDR3 region reads CASSFSGVGELFF. At the DNA level, the sequence is TGTGCCAGCAGTTTTTCTGGAGTCGGGGAGCTGTTTTTT.